This T cell receptor (beta chain) appears in the sequencing data of a study of shared clonotypes between healthy human individuals. Turning to the study itself: Three CD4 naive, three CD4 memory, two CD8 naive and one CD8 memory plate were used per donor. Findings and caveats of the study: Lower generation probabilities were found for non-shared clonotypes than for those shared by all four donors. Rarefaction revealed incomplete sorted-subset sequencing despite large depth.

This table comes from immunoSEQ multiplex PCR, and its TCRdb copy is limited to in-frame clones, with some not included. The table has a few million clones, less than 95% seen once. As concerns this clone: The antigen remains undetermined.

Germline lookup yields CDR1 WSHSY and CDR2 SAAADI. The CDR3 totals 12 residues. Trimming stripped 4 bases from V and 5 bases from J, with 8 bases between. V usage is TRBV10-2 and J usage is TRBJ2-5; D remains ambiguous. Sequenced sample: naive CD4+ T cells from PBMCs. Described subset: CD45RA+ positively selected. The sequence was obtained from a man aged 18 to 29 in good health. Some clones in this sample may be carry-over from other donors' samples. The CDR3 DNA follows: TGCGCCAGCAGTGTTTTTCGGGAGACCCAGTACTTC. Its protein product is CASSVFRETQYF.